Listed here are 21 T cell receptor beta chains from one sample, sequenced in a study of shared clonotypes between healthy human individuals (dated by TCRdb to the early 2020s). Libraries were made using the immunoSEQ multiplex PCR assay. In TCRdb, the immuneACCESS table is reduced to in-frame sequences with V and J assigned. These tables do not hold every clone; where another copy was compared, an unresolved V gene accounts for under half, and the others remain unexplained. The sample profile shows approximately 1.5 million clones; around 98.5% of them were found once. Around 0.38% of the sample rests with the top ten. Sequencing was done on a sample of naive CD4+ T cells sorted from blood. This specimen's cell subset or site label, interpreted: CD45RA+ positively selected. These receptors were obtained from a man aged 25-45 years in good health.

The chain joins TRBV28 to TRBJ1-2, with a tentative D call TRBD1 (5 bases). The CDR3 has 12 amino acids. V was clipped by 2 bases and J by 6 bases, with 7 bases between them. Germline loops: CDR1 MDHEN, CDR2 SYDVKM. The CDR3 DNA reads TGTGCCAGCAGTTTAGCGGGGCATGGCTACACCTTC. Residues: CASSLAGHGYTF.

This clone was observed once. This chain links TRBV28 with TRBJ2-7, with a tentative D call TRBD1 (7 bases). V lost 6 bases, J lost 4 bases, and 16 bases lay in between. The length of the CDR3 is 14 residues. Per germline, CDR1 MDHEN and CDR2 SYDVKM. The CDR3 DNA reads TGTGCCAGCAGGGGGAGGACAGGCACATACGAGCAGTACTTC. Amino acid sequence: CASRGRTGTYEQYF. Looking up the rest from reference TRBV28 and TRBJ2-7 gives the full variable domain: DVKVTQSSRYLVKRTGEKVFLECVQDMDHENMFWYRQDPGLGLRLIYFSYDVKMKEKGDIPEGYSVSREKKERFSLILESASTNQTSMYLCASRGRTGTYEQYFGPGTRLTVT.

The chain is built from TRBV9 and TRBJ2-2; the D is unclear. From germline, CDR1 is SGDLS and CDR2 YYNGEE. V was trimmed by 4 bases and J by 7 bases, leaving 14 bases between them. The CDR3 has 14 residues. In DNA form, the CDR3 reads TGTGCCAGCAGCTCACTAATACTGAACGGGGAGCTGTTTTTT. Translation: CASSSLILNGELFF.

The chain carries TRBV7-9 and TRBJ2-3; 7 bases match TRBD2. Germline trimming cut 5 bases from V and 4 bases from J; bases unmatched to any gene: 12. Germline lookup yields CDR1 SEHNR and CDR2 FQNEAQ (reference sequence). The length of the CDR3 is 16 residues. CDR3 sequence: CASSPPLRERSDTQYF. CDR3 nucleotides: TGTGCCAGCAGCCCCCCTTTGCGGGAGCGGTCAGATACGCAGTATTTT.

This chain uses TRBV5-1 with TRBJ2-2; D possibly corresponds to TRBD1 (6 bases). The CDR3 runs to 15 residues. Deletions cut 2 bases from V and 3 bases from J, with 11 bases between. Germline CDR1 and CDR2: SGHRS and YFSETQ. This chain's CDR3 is CASSFHRADTGELFF. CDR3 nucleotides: TGCGCCAGCAGCTTCCACAGGGCAGACACCGGGGAGCTGTTTTTT.

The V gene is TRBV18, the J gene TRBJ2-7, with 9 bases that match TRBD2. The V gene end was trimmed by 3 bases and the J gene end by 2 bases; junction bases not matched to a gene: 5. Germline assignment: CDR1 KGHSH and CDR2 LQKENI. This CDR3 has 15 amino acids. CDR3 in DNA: TGTGCCAGCTCACCGGGCGGGAGGGCCGCCTACGAGCAGTACTTC. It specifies CASSPGGRAAYEQYF.

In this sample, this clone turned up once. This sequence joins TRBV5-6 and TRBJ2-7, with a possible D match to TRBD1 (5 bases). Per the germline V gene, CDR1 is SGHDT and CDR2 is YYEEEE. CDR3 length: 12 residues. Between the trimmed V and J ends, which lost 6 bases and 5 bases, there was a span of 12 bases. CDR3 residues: CASTFGHNEQYF. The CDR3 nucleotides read TGTGCCAGCACCTTCGGACACAACGAGCAGTACTTC. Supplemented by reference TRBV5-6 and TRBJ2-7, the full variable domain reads DAGVTQSPTHLIKTRGQQVTLRCSPKSGHDTVSWYQQALGQGPQFIFQYYEEEERQRGNFPDRFSGHQFPNYSSELNVNALLLGDSALYLCASTFGHNEQYFGPGTRLTVT.

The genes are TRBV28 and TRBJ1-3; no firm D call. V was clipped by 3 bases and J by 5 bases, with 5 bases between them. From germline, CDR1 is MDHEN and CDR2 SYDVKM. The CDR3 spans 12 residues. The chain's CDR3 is CASSLPRNTIYF. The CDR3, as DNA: TGTGCCAGCAGTTTGCCAAGAAACACCATATATTTT. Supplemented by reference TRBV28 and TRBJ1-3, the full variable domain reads DVKVTQSSRYLVKRTGEKVFLECVQDMDHENMFWYRQDPGLGLRLIYFSYDVKMKEKGDIPEGYSVSREKKERFSLILESASTNQTSMYLCASSLPRNTIYFGEGSWLTVV.

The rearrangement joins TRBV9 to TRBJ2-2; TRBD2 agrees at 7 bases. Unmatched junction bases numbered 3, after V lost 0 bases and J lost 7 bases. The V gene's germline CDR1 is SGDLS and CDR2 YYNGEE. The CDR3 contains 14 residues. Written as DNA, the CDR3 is TGTGCCAGCAGCGTAGCCAGGGAGGGCGGGGAGCTGTTTTTT. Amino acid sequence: CASSVAREGGELFF. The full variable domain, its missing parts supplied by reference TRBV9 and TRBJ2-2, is DSGVTQTPKHLITATGQRVTLRCSPRSGDLSVYWYQQSLDQGLQFLIQYYNGEERAKGNILERFSAQQFPDLHSELNLSSLELGDSALYFCASSVAREGGELFFGEGSRLTVL.

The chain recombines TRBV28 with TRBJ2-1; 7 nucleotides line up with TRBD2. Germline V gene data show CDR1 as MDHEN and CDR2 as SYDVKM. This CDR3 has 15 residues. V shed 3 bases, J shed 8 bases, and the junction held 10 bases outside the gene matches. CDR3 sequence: CASSFLGEGRDEQFF. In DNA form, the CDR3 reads TGTGCCAGCAGTTTCCTGGGGGAGGGCCGGGATGAGCAGTTCTTC. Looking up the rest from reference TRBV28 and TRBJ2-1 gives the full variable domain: DVKVTQSSRYLVKRTGEKVFLECVQDMDHENMFWYRQDPGLGLRLIYFSYDVKMKEKGDIPEGYSVSREKKERFSLILESASTNQTSMYLCASSFLGEGRDEQFFGPGTRLTVL.

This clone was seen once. The CDR3 reads CSVVGDLNTGELFF. DNA of the CDR3: TGCAGCGTTGTGGGGGACCTGAACACCGGGGAGCTGTTTTTT. The rearrangement joins TRBV29-1 to TRBJ2-2, with D perhaps assigned TRBD1 or TRBD2 (5 bases each). The CDR3 loop spans 14 amino acids. The V end lost 4 bases, the J end lost 1 base, and 10 bases lay between the germline ends. Germline V gene lookup returns CDR1 SQVTM and CDR2 ANQGSEA.

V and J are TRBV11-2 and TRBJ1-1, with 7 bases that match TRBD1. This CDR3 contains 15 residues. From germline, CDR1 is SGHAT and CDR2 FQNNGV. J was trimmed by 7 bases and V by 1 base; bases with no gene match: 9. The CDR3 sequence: CASSLGSGTVDEAFF. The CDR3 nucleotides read TGTGCCAGCAGCTTAGGCTCAGGGACAGTGGATGAAGCTTTCTTT.

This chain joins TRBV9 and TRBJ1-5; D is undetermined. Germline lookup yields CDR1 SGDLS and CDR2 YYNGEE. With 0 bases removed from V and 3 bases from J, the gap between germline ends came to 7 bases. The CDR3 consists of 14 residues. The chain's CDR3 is CASSVGVANQPQHF. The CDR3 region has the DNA TGTGCCAGCAGCGTAGGTGTCGCCAATCAGCCCCAGCATTTT.

The CDR3 region is CASSSSPGQGFQPQHF. CDR3 nucleotide sequence: TGTGCCAGTAGCTCCTCCCCGGGACAGGGGTTCCAGCCCCAGCATTTT. The chain recombines TRBV19 with TRBJ1-5; 10 bases agree with TRBD1. Germline V lookup: CDR1 LNHDA, CDR2 SQIVND (reference sequence). The trim removed 6 bases at V and 7 bases at J, leaving 12 bases unmatched. This CDR3 contains 16 residues. Variable domain in full (rest from reference TRBV19 and TRBJ1-5): DGGITQSPKYLFRKEGQNVTLSCEQNLNHDAMYWYRQDPGQGLRLIYYSQIVNDFQKGDIAEGYSVSREKKESFPLTVTSAQKNPTAFYLCASSSSPGQGFQPQHFGDGTRLSIL.

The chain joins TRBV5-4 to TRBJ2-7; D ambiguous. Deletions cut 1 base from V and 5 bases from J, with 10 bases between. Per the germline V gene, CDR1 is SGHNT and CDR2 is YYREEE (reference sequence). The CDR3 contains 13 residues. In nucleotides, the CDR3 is TGTGCCAGCAGCTTGAGGGCCACCCACGAGCAGTACTTC. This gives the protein CASSLRATHEQYF.

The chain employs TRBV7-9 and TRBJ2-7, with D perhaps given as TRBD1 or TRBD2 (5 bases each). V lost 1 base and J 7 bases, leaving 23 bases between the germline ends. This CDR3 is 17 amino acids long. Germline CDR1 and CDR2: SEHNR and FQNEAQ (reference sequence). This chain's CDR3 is CASSLELSSGTSREQYF. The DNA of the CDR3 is TGTGCCAGCAGCTTAGAATTGAGCTCAGGGACGTCGCGGGAGCAGTACTTC.

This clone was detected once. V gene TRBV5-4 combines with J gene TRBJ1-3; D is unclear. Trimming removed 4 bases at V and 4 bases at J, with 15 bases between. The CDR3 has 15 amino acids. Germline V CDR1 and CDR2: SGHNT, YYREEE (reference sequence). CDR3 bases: TGTGCCAGCAGCCTTCGAGGGTCGGGGGGAAACACCATATATTTT. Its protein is CASSLRGSGGNTIYF.

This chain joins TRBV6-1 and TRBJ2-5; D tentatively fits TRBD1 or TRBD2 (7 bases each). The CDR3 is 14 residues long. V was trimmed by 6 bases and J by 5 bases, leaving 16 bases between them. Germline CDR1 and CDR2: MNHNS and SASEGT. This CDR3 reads CASRPGGGRETQYF. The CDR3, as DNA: TGTGCCAGCAGACCAGGGGGGGGCAGGGAGACCCAGTACTTC.

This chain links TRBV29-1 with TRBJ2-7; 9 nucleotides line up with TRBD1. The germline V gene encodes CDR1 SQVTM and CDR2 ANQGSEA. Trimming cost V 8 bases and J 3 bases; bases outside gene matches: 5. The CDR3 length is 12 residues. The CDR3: CSFRQGGYEQYF. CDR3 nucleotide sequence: TGCAGCTTTCGACAGGGGGGCTACGAGCAGTACTTC.

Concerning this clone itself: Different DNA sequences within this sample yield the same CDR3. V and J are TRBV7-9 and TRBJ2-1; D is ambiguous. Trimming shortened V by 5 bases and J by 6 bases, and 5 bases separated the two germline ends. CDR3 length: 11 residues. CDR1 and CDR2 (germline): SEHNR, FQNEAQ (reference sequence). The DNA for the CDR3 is TGTGCCAGCAGCCCGGGCAATGAGCAGTTCTTC. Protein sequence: CASSPGNEQFF.

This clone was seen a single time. The CDR3 loop is CSVPNRADTQYF. CDR3 coding DNA: TGCAGCGTTCCCAACAGGGCAGATACGCAGTATTTT. The chain recombines TRBV29-1 with TRBJ2-3; the D gene is possibly TRBD1 (6 bases). CDR3 length: 12 residues. Trimming removed 5 bases from V and 4 bases from J, with 10 bases in between. Germline values: CDR1 SQVTM, CDR2 ANQGSEA.